A single sample is the source of the 21 T cell receptor beta chains below, sequenced in a study of neurological immune-mediated disorders. One entry per CDR3 protein results from TCRdb running MiXCR on the 5' RACE reads. The table shows 70,000 to 95,000 distinct CDR3 sequences, with roughly a sixth occurring only once. The sequenced sample was PBMCs. These TCRs come from a woman in her thirties or forties in good health.

Note on this clonotype: Given a much more abundant clone one base away, this may be a read error. The rearrangement joins TRBV7-2 to TRBJ2-3; D may be TRBD2 (5 bases). The ends were cut back, 5 bases at V and 10 bases at J, with 19 bases in the middle. The CDR3 contains 14 residues. Germline loops: CDR1 SGHTA, CDR2 FQGNSA. CDR3 bases: TGTGCCAGCAGCACTCGTGGGCCGCCGAGGGCGCAGTATTTT. As protein: CASSTRGPPRAQYF.

This clonotype showed up many times. V and J are TRBV7-9 and TRBJ2-3, with unresolved D. The CDR3 consists of 14 residues. V dropped 5 bases and J dropped 0 bases, with 9 bases sitting between them. CDR1 is SEHNR, CDR2 FQNEAQ, per germline (reference sequence). This CDR3 is CASSPSRSTDTQYF. In DNA, the CDR3 is TGTGCCAGCAGCCCGTCTCGAAGCACAGATACGCAGTATTTT.

This clonotype was recorded many times. J is TRBJ1-1 and V is TRBV6-2 or TRBV6-3; D is undetermined. The germline V gene has CDR1 MNHEY and CDR2 SVGEGT. Trimming took 2 bases from V and 1 from J, leaving 11 bases between them. The length of the CDR3 is 15 residues. Here the CDR3 reads CASSYQPGSNTEAFF. The CDR3 DNA reads as TGTGCCAGCAGTTACCAGCCGGGATCGAACACTGAAGCTTTCTTT.

This clonotype was seen only a few times. This rearrangement joins TRBV27 to TRBJ2-1; the match to TRBD2 covers 8 bases. The CDR3 has 15 residues. CDR1 is MNHEY and CDR2 is SMNVEV in the germline V gene (reference sequence). V shed 7 bases, J shed 5 bases, and the junction held 10 bases outside the gene matches. CDR3 DNA: TGTGCCAGCACCCTCCGGGAGGGACTCAACAATGAGCAGTTCTTC. Translating gives CASTLREGLNNEQFF.

This clonotype was detected many times. The genes are TRBV7-2 and TRBJ2-6; 9 bases line up with TRBD1. Germline CDR1 SGHTA, CDR2 FQGNSA. Trimming at V came to 6 bases and at J to 2 bases, leaving 8 bases not matched to a gene. This CDR3 comprises 17 residues. The CDR3 protein is CASRVTGGATGANVLTF. CDR3 sequence (DNA): TGTGCCAGCAGAGTTACAGGGGGCGCGACTGGGGCCAACGTCCTGACTTTC.

This chain connects TRBV5-1 to TRBJ2-3; D might be TRBD2 (6 bases). The CDR3 has 16 residues. CDR1 SGHRS and CDR2 YFSETQ come from the germline V gene. The V gene lost 0 bases and the J gene lost 4 bases, with 15 bases spanning the gap. The CDR3 DNA reads TGCGCCAGCAGCTTGGGGGACTTAGTGGGTTCAGATACGCAGTATTTT. This sequence encodes CASSLGDLVGSDTQYF.

The V gene is TRBV7-2, the J gene TRBJ2-3; possible D gene TRBD2, 6 bases. Looked up from germline, CDR1 is SGHTA and CDR2 is FQGNSA. V was clipped by 5 bases and J by 6 bases, with 21 bases between them. This CDR3 region has 16 residues. CDR3 nucleotide sequence: TGTGCCAGCAGCAAAGACGGGGCGGGGTTTTTGGATACGCAGTATTTT. Protein: CASSKDGAGFLDTQYF.

With regard to this clonotype: The junction differs from germline at one of its ends, possibly a read error. V usage is TRBV2 and J usage is TRBJ2-1; 7 positions match TRBD1. Per germline, CDR1 SNHLY and CDR2 FYNNEI. The CDR3 runs to 13 residues. CDR3 amino acids: CASRPTGPTEKFF. CDR3 bases: TGTGCCAGCAGGCCGACAGGGCCCACTGAGAAGTTCTTC.

In this sample, this clonotype turned up many times. The chain carries TRBV20-1 and TRBJ2-7; D is uncertain. Germline V CDR1 and CDR2: DFQATT, SNEGSKA (reference sequence). V lost 6 bases and J lost 3, with 12 bases in between. The CDR3 runs 12 residues. The CDR3 DNA follows: TGCAGTGCCCAGCGTCTTGTCTACGAGCAGTACTTC. Translated, it gives CSAQRLVYEQYF.

This clonotype was observed many times. V gene TRBV11-2 combines with J gene TRBJ2-5, with unresolved D. The CDR3 length is 12 residues. CDR1 and CDR2 from the germline V gene are SGHAT and FQNNGV. Trimming cost V 1 base and J 4 bases, with 4 bases left between them. This CDR3 reads CASSLGIETQYF. The CDR3 coding sequence is TGTGCCAGCAGCTTAGGAATAGAGACCCAGTACTTC.

At least ten counts were recorded for this clonotype. V and J are TRBV6-2 or TRBV6-3 and TRBJ1-5; unclear D gene. This CDR3 is 13 amino acids long. The V gene's germline CDR1 is MNHEY and CDR2 SVGEGT. Deletions cut 3 bases from V and 7 bases from J, with 10 bases between. The DNA for the CDR3 is TGTGCCAGCAGTTATGGTGTTTCCCAGCCCCAGCATTTT. Its protein is CASSYGVSQPQHF.

This clonotype has only one observation. The V gene is TRBV6-6, the J gene TRBJ2-5; D remains ambiguous. The germline V and J ends were trimmed by 7 bases and 5 bases, with 11 bases remaining between them. In germline, CDR1 is MNHNY, CDR2 SVGAGI (reference sequence). The CDR3 consists of 12 residues. The CDR3 coding sequence is TGTGCCAGCACTACATCCGGGGAGACCCAGTACTTC. This gives the protein CASTTSGETQYF.

This clonotype was counted many times. The chain carries TRBV9 and TRBJ1-6; D is possibly TRBD1 (5 bases). V was pared by 4 bases and J by 2 bases, with 13 bases between. Germline values: CDR1 SGDLS, CDR2 YYNGEE. The CDR3 loop spans 16 amino acids. CDR3 bases: TGTGCCAGCAGCCGTACTACGGACACCTATAATTCACCCCTCCACTTT. It yields the protein CASSRTTDTYNSPLHF. Full variable domain (remainder filled in from reference TRBV9 and TRBJ1-6): DSGVTQTPKHLITATGQRVTLRCSPRSGDLSVYWYQQSLDQGLQFLIQYYNGEERAKGNILERFSAQQFPDLHSELNLSSLELGDSALYFCASSRTTDTYNSPLHFGNGTRLTVT.

This clonotype was seen at least ten times. V and J are TRBV28 and TRBJ1-1, with a possible D match to TRBD1 (6 bases). In germline, CDR1 is MDHEN, CDR2 SYDVKM. This CDR3 has 16 amino acids. Between the trimmed V and J ends, which lost 6 bases and 0 bases, there was a span of 17 bases. The CDR3 DNA reads as TGTGCCAGCAGCTTTTGGCGGGACATCATGAACACTGAAGCTTTCTTT. Translating it yields CASSFWRDIMNTEAFF.

This clonotype was recorded many times. V and J are TRBV10-3 and TRBJ2-7; D unresolved. Germline lookup yields CDR1 ENHRY and CDR2 SYGVKD. The CDR3 runs to 13 residues. The V gene lost 3 bases and the J gene lost 3 bases, with 9 bases spanning the gap. The CDR3 sequence: CAISDDTVYEQYV. The CDR3 DNA reads as TGTGCCATCAGTGATGACACCGTCTACGAGCAGTACGTC.

Many counts were recorded for this clonotype. The chain recombines TRBV20-1 with TRBJ2-4; D call uncertain. This CDR3 region has 13 residues. Germline CDR1 reads DFQATT; CDR2 reads SNEGSKA (reference sequence). V gave up 3 bases and J gave up 6 bases, with 12 bases separating them. The DNA for the CDR3 is TGCAGTGCTAGTGGGCAGGAGAGAAACATTCAGTACTTC. Its protein product is CSASGQERNIQYF.

Many counts were recorded for this clonotype. The chain couples TRBV27 to TRBJ1-1, with TRBD1 matching 8 bases. The CDR3 contains 15 residues. Trimming took 5 bases from V and 2 from J; bases not matched to a gene: 7. Per the germline V gene, CDR1 is MNHEY and CDR2 is SMNVEV (reference sequence). In nucleotides, the CDR3 is TGTGCCAGCAGTCCATCGACAGGGGTTAACACTGAAGCTTTCTTT. It yields the protein CASSPSTGVNTEAFF.

This clonotype was counted many times. The chain has TRBV7-3 and TRBJ2-2; D might be TRBD2 (5 bases). CDR3 length: 20 residues. Germline CDR1 reads SGHTA; CDR2 reads FQGTGA. V lost 1 base and J lost 2, with 23 bases in between. The CDR3 reads CASSLRAGIPTRLNTGELFF. In DNA form, the CDR3 reads TGTGCCAGCAGCTTAAGGGCCGGAATTCCCACTAGGCTAAACACCGGGGAGCTGTTTTTT.

The gene calls are TRBV5-6 and TRBJ2-5; D is uncertain. This CDR3 comprises 16 residues. In germline, CDR1 is SGHDT, CDR2 YYEEEE. Deletions cut 0 bases from V and 6 bases from J, with 18 bases between. The CDR3 sequence: CASSLESRHVAKTQYF. The CDR3 nucleotides are TGTGCCAGCAGCTTGGAGTCCAGACATGTTGCGAAGACCCAGTACTTC.

The chain is built from TRBV4-2 and TRBJ2-1; 7 positions agree with TRBD1. The CDR3 runs to 16 residues. CDR1 is LGHNA, CDR2 YNFKEQ, per germline. V shed 2 bases and J 8 bases; nucleotides not matched to a gene: 12. The CDR3 sequence: CASSQHELRQGYEQFF. CDR3 sequence (DNA): TGTGCCAGCAGCCAACATGAACTACGACAGGGCTATGAGCAGTTCTTC.

This clonotype has more than one count but fewer than ten. This chain connects TRBV30 to TRBJ2-5; tentative D call: TRBD1 (5 bases). Trimming left V 1 base short and J 5 bases short, with 14 bases between. Germline V CDR1 and CDR2: GTSNPN, SVGIG (reference sequence). CDR3 size: 14 residues. DNA of the CDR3: TGTGCCTGGAGTGGGCCCCAGGGTACGGAGACCCAGTACTTC. It yields the protein CAWSGPQGTETQYF.